The 11 T cell receptor beta chains in this list originate from one sample, sequenced in a study of blood T cell repertoires in COVID-19. Clones were sequenced by immunoSEQ multiplex PCR, and TCRdb holds only the in-frame ones, with some missing. Counted here are approximately 90,000 clones, 81% occurring once; the ten biggest clones make up around 27%. Material: peripheral blood. The receptors here all came from a man aged 80 or over with active or convalescent COVID-19.

The chain joins TRBV7-3 to TRBJ1-6; D is possibly TRBD1 (6 bases). V was pared by 2 bases and J by 6 bases, with 14 bases between. The germline V gene encodes CDR1 SGHTA and CDR2 FQGTGA. The CDR3 extends over 16 amino acids. The CDR3 region is CASSLFGSGVNSPLHF. The CDR3 DNA follows: TGTGCCAGCAGCTTATTTGGTTCAGGGGTTAATTCACCCCTCCACTTT.

The chain joins TRBV7-2 to TRBJ2-2; 15 positions agree with TRBD2. CDR1 is SGHTA and CDR2 is FQGNSA in the germline V gene. The CDR3 consists of 19 residues. V was clipped by 7 bases and J by 4 bases; unmatched bases: 13. Here the CDR3 reads CASTPAGTSGGWSTGELFF. The CDR3 coding sequence is TGTGCCAGCACCCCAGCCGGGACTAGCGGGGGGTGGAGCACCGGGGAGCTGTTTTTT.

The chain carries TRBV28 and TRBJ2-3; 8 nucleotides match TRBD1. The CDR3 contains 15 residues. The V and J ends lost 2 bases and 3 bases, in that order; junction bases with no gene match: 4. Per germline, CDR1 MDHEN and CDR2 SYDVKM. In nucleotides, the CDR3 is TGTGCCAGCAGTTTAGACAGGGGTGGAACAGATACGCAGTATTTT. It codes for CASSLDRGGTDTQYF.

Written as DNA, the CDR3 is TGTGCCAGCAGCTTAGCGGGGGGAATGAACACTGAAGCTTTCTTT. Translated, it gives CASSLAGGMNTEAFF. The V and J genes are TRBV7-8 and TRBJ1-1; possible D gene TRBD1, 5 bases. The CDR3 extends over 15 amino acids. Trimming left V 0 bases short and J 0 bases short, with 8 bases between. CDR1 is SGHVS and CDR2 is FQNEAQ in the germline V gene.

This rearrangement joins TRBV11-3 to TRBJ2-2; D possibly corresponds to TRBD1 (5 bases). The germline V gene encodes CDR1 SGHNT and CDR2 YENEEA. The CDR3 loop spans 14 amino acids. V lost 5 bases, J lost 3 bases, and 10 bases lay in between. The chain's CDR3 is CASSRGQDTGELFF. The CDR3 coding sequence is TGTGCCAGCAGCCGAGGACAAGACACCGGGGAGCTGTTTTTT.

The rearrangement joins TRBV2 to TRBJ2-5, with 13 bases aligning to TRBD2. This CDR3 comprises 17 residues. J gave up 4 bases and V 1 base, and 6 bases lay outside the gene matches. Germline lookup yields CDR1 SNHLY and CDR2 FYNNEI. The CDR3 coding sequence is TGTGCCAGCAGTGAAGTTAGACTAGCGGGGGGTACAGAGACCCAGTACTTC. Translation: CASSEVRLAGGTETQYF.

The J gene is TRBJ2-1, the V gene TRBV6-5, with 7 bases identical to TRBD1. Germline-derived CDR1 and CDR2 are MNHEY and SVGAGI. The ends lost 4 bases at V and 4 bases at J; junction bases unmatched: 7. This CDR3 has 15 amino acids. The CDR3, as DNA: TGTGCCAGCAGTTCCCTCCCGACAGGGTACAATGAGCAGTTCTTC. Protein: CASSSLPTGYNEQFF.

This chain joins TRBV7-2 and TRBJ1-5; D gene unclear. V lost 1 base and J 10 bases, leaving 14 bases between the germline ends. The CDR3 contains 14 residues. Germline V CDR1 and CDR2: SGHTA, FQGNSA. The CDR3 DNA reads TGTGCCAGCAGCTTAGGGGCTTTATCGGCACCCCAGCATTTT. This sequence encodes CASSLGALSAPQHF.

This sequence joins TRBV27 and TRBJ1-4; possible D gene TRBD1, 6 bases. The CDR3 extends over 14 amino acids. The V end was cut by 6 bases, the J end by 7 bases, with 15 bases between. Germline V gene data show CDR1 as MNHEY and CDR2 as SMNVEV (reference sequence). The CDR3 reads CASSLQGHPEKLFF. CDR3 nucleotide sequence: TGTGCCAGCAGCCTACAGGGCCACCCTGAAAAACTGTTTTTT.

The chain combines TRBV19 with TRBJ2-1, with unresolved D. The CDR3 runs to 16 residues. Germline V gene data show CDR1 as LNHDA and CDR2 as SQIVND (reference sequence). Trimming took 5 bases from V and 0 from J, leaving 14 bases between them. The CDR3 nucleotides read TGTGCCAGTAGTCAAAGCACGAAAAGCTCCTACAATGAGCAGTTCTTC. This translates into CASSQSTKSSYNEQFF.

This clone was seen a handful of times. This chain uses TRBV19 with TRBJ2-7, with D perhaps TRBD1 (6 bases). The CDR3 spans 16 residues. From germline, CDR1 is LNHDA and CDR2 SQIVND (reference sequence). V lost 6 bases and J lost 0, with 18 bases in between. The CDR3 loop reads CASSQMTGGISYEQYF. CDR3 DNA: TGTGCCAGTAGCCAGATGACAGGCGGCATCTCCTACGAGCAGTACTTC.